This is a list of T cell receptor beta chains from one sample in a study of T cells after yellow fever vaccination. Using its own MiXCR run on the 5' RACE reads, TCRdb lists one record per CDR3 protein. The sample comprises around 140,000 distinct CDR3 sequences, 5% to 7.5% of which are singletons, and over 0.55% rests with the top ten. The input for sequencing was CD4+ T cells sorted from PBMCs, taken 10 days after the yellow fever booster vaccination. These receptors came from a man aged 30-40 years who received the YFV17D yellow fever vaccine. CDR3s leave out the opening cysteine and the closing phenylalanine or tryptophan. Fields, in order: J gene, V gene, CDR3 protein.

J gene: TRBJ1-5
V gene: TRBV5-5
CDR3 protein: ASSWGGFPNQPQH

J gene: TRBJ1-6
V gene: TRBV4-3
CDR3 protein: ASSQRVGTRDSPLH

J gene: TRBJ2-1
V gene: TRBV20-1
CDR3 protein: SAAANEQF

J gene: TRBJ2-7
V gene: TRBV12-3/TRBV12-4
CDR3 protein: ASSYLGGGQASLKEQY

J gene: TRBJ2-5
V gene: TRBV5-5
CDR3 protein: ASSRRGRGQETQY

J gene: TRBJ1-6
V gene: TRBV20-1
CDR3 protein: SARAGNNSPLH

J gene: TRBJ2-3
V gene: TRBV11-2
CDR3 protein: ASRSPGLAGGKTDTQY

J gene: TRBJ2-1
V gene: TRBV3-1
CDR3 protein: ASSPFGLNEQF

J gene: TRBJ1-4
V gene: TRBV5-5
CDR3 protein: ASSLRGNEKLF

J gene: TRBJ1-1
V gene: TRBV12-3/TRBV12-4
CDR3 protein: ASSPGRYRGNTEAF

J gene: TRBJ2-2
V gene: TRBV9
CDR3 protein: ASSVEGFGTGELF

J gene: TRBJ2-5
V gene: TRBV7-2
CDR3 protein: ASSLLSRGGQETQY

J gene: TRBJ2-3
V gene: TRBV5-1
CDR3 protein: ASSLGRSTDTQY

J gene: TRBJ2-3
V gene: TRBV7-2
CDR3 protein: ASSLGVFTDTQY

J gene: TRBJ2-1
V gene: TRBV20-1
CDR3 protein: SARGTSGSSYNEQF

J gene: TRBJ2-5
V gene: TRBV5-1
CDR3 protein: ASSRPGASGNQETQY

J gene: TRBJ1-6
V gene: TRBV20-1
CDR3 protein: SARIGGSIYSPLH

J gene: TRBJ1-2
V gene: TRBV18
CDR3 protein: ASSRGTDYGYT

J gene: TRBJ2-1
V gene: TRBV10-3
CDR3 protein: AISESTQKNEQF

J gene: TRBJ2-7
V gene: TRBV20-1
CDR3 protein: SARSDREQY

J gene: TRBJ2-3
V gene: TRBV7-7
CDR3 protein: ASSPGLAKTDTQY

J gene: TRBJ2-1
V gene: TRBV7-2
CDR3 protein: ASSPGGSPVCF

J gene: TRBJ1-2
V gene: TRBV10-3
CDR3 protein: AISVALREGYT

J gene: TRBJ1-6
V gene: TRBV6-4
CDR3 protein: ASSVEWGAHSPLH

J gene: TRBJ2-1
V gene: TRBV4-3
CDR3 protein: ASSQGGRVIVEQF

J gene: TRBJ1-4
V gene: TRBV14
CDR3 protein: ASSPAWDSFNEKLF

J gene: TRBJ1-1
V gene: TRBV7-3
CDR3 protein: ASSLSPLQGLNTEAF

J gene: TRBJ2-1
V gene: TRBV5-1
CDR3 protein: ASNREGLASPQEF

J gene: TRBJ2-1
V gene: TRBV5-1
CDR3 protein: ASSLTSGRMNEQF

J gene: TRBJ2-7
V gene: TRBV3-1
CDR3 protein: ASSEIPLSSYEQY

J gene: TRBJ2-7
V gene: TRBV18
CDR3 protein: ASSQTGTSSHEQY

J gene: TRBJ2-7
V gene: TRBV6-1
CDR3 protein: ASIEGRTNYEQY

J gene: TRBJ2-1
V gene: TRBV2
CDR3 protein: ASSTSGRAGYNEQF

J gene: TRBJ1-2
V gene: TRBV7-9
CDR3 protein: ASTPRWGSSGYT

J gene: TRBJ2-1
V gene: TRBV24-1
CDR3 protein: ATSDSLAGGLSSYNEQF

J gene: TRBJ1-2
V gene: TRBV20-1
CDR3 protein: SARPRQGANGYT

J gene: TRBJ2-7
V gene: TRBV5-1
CDR3 protein: ASSDRLAGFSIEQY

J gene: TRBJ2-1
V gene: TRBV4-3
CDR3 protein: ASSQETGSSYNEQF

J gene: TRBJ1-5
V gene: TRBV12-3/TRBV12-4
CDR3 protein: ASKEGLSQPQH

J gene: TRBJ2-3
V gene: TRBV11-2
CDR3 protein: ASSLEGTRFRFTTQY

J gene: TRBJ2-7
V gene: TRBV9
CDR3 protein: ASSQLGGTGLHEQY

J gene: TRBJ2-2
V gene: TRBV28
CDR3 protein: ASRERQGAPPGELF

J gene: TRBJ1-2
V gene: TRBV7-6
CDR3 protein: ASSDGNYGYT

J gene: TRBJ1-1
V gene: TRBV4-2
CDR3 protein: ASSLSGGVPAEAF

J gene: TRBJ2-7
V gene: TRBV5-1
CDR3 protein: ASSPTGGHEQY

J gene: TRBJ2-3
V gene: TRBV9
CDR3 protein: ASSVGRAGTDTQY